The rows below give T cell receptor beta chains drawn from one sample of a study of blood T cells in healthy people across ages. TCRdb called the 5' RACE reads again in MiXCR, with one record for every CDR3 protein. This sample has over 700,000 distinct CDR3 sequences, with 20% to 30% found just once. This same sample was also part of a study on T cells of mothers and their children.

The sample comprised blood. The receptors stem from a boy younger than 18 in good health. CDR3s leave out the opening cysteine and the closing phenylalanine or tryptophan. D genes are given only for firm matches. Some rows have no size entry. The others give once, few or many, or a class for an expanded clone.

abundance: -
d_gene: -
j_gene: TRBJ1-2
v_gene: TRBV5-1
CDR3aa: ASSLDGTFYGYT

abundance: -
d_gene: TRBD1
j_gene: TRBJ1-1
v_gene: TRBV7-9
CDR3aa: ASRRDRGTEAF

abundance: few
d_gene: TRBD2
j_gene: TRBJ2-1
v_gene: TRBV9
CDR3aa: ASSVTTSGLSHNEQF

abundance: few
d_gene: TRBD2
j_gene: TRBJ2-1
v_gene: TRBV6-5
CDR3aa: ASSATSGGREQF

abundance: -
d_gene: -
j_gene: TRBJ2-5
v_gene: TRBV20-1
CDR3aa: SASEGSAVQETQY

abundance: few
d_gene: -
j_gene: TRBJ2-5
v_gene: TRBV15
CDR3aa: ATSREHSGETQY

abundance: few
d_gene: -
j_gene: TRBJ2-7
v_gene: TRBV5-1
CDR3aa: ASSLPSDSYEQY

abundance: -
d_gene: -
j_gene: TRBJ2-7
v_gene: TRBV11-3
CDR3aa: ASSLPFSRQGYEQY

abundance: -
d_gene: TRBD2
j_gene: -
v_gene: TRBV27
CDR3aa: ASTLTGTSGSLPYEQY

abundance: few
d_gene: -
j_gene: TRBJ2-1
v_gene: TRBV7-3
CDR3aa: ASSSQYSADNEQF

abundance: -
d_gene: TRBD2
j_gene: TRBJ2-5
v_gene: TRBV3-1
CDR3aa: ASSRSWGGSGETQY

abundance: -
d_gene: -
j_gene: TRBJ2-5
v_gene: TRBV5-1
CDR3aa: ASSLNFQETQY

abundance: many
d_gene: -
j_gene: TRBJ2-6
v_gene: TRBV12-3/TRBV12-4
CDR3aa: ASSPRISGANVLT

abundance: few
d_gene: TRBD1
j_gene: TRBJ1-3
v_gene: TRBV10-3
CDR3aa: AISDPADRVRAGNTIY

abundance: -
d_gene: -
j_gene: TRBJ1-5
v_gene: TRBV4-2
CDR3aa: ASSPGGVLSNQPQH

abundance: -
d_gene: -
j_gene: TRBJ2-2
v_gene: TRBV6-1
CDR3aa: ASRPRTQANTGELF

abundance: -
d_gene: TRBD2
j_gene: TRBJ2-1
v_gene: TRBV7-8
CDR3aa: ASRDTSGAYNEQF